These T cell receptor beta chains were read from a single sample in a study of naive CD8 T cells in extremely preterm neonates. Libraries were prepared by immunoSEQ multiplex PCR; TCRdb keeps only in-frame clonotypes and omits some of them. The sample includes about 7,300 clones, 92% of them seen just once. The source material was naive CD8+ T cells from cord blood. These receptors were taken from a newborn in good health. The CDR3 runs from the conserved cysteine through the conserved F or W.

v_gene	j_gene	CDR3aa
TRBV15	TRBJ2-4	CATSSLGQLAKNIQYF
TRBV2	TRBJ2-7	CASVAPGQASYEQYF
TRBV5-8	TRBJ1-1	CASSLGTFMNTEAFF
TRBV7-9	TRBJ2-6	CASSPRTDRSGANVLTF
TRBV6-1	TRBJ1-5	CASSPDRGRRQPQHF
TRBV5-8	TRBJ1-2	CASSRRDRGDGYGYTF
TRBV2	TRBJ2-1	CASSVAGDEQFF
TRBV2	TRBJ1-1	CALLQGRGEAFF
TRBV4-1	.	CASSQVAGDIYEQYF
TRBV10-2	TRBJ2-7	CASRGLAAEQYF
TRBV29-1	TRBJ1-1	CSVFSGFTEAFF
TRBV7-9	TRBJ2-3	CASSSRDRYTQYF
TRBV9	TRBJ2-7	CASSLTSPYEQYF
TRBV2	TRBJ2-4	CASSELTSSQNIQYF
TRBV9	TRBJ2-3	CASSVGGGGQADTQYF
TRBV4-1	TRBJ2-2	CASSQEGTSGSNTGELFF
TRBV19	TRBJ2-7	CASSISGGRAYEQYF
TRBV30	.	CAWGQGAHEQYF
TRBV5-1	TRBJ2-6	CASSLAGEGIFSYVLTF
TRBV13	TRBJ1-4	CASSSRTGGNEKLFF
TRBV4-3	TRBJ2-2	CASSQDSGRAGELFF
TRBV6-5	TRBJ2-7	CASSRRTGVDEQYF
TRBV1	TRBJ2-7	CTSSQGTHYEQYF
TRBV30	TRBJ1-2	CAWTPRLGAAFGYTF
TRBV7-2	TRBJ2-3	CASSMTADTQYF
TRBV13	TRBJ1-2	CASSYENYGYTF
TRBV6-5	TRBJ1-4	CASSSKQLRNEKLFF
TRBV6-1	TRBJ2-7	CASRIGGYEQYF
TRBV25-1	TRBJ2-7	CASRSGSHEQYF
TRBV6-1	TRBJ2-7	CASSEEQKEGLTFSSYEQYF
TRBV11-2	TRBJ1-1	CASSFPTGGTEAFF
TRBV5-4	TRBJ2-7	CASSAVGYYEQYF
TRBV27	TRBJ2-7	CASSFLGGGEQYF
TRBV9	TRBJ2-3	CASSGQGASTDTQYF
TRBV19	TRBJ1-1	CASSISQNTEAFF
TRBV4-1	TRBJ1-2	CASSQDWGGKDGYTF
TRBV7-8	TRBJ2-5	CASSLMPGLAGQETQYF
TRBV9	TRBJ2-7	CASSVASSGDSYEQYF
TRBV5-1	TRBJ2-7	CASSLGAGYEQYF
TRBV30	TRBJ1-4	CAWTTGQGNSNEKLFF
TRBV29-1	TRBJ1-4	CSVADPIGNEKLFF
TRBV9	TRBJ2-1	CASSVALRLAGGHNEQFF
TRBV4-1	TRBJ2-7	CASSPKLGTSRSYEQYF
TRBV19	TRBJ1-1	CASSIARATEAFF